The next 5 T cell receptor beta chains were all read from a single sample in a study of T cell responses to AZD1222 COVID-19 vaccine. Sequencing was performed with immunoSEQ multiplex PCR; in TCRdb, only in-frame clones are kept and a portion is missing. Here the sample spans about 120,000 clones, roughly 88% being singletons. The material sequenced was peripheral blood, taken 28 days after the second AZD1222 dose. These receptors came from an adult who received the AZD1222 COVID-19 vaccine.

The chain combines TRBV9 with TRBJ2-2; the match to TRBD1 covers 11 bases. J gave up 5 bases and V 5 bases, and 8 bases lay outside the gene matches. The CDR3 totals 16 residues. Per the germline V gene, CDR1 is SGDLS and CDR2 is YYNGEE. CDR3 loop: CASSTSGTGGTGELFF. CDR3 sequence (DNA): TGTGCCAGCAGTACATCGGGGACAGGGGGTACCGGGGAGCTGTTTTTT.

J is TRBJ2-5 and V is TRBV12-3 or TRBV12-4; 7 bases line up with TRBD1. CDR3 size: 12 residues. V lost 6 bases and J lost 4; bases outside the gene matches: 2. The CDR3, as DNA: TGTGCCAGCAGACAGGGGCCAGAGACCCAGTACTTC. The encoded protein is CASRQGPETQYF.

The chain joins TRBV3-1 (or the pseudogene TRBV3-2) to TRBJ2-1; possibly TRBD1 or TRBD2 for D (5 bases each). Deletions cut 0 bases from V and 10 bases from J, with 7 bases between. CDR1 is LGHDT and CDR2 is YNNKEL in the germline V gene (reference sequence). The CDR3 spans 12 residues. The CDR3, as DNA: TGTGCCAGCAGCCAAGAATGGGGGGAGCAGTTCTTC. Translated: CASSQEWGEQFF.

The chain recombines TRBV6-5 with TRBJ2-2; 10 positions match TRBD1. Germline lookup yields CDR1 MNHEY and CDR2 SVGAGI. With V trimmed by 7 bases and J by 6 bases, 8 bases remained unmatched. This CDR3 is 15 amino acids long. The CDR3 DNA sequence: TGTGCCAGCACCAGACAGGGGGCTATCTCCGGGGAGCTGTTTTTT. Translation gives CASTRQGAISGELFF.

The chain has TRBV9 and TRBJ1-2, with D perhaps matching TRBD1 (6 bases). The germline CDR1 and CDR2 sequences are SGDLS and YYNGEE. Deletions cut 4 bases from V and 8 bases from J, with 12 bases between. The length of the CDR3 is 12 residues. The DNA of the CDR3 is TGTGCCAGCAGCACAGGGTACGAGGGCTACACCTTC. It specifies CASSTGYEGYTF.